What follows describes a single T cell receptor beta chain. Its antigen is not identified. This entry belongs to a study of T-cell memory formation after mild COVID-19. Study conclusions and caveats: The CD4+ clones that contracted clustered mainly within CM and EM, and the CD8+ clones concentrated in EMRA.

TCRdb fed the 5' RACE reads into MiXCR, producing one record per CDR3 protein. The sample contains some 250,000 distinct CDR3 sequences, over 15% of which appear only once. Trimming took 1 base from V and 7 from J, leaving 15 bases between them. The CDR3 runs to 15 residues. The germline V gene has CDR1 SGHRS and CDR2 YFSETQ. Sequencing was performed on PBMCs or a T cell subset sorted from them (not recorded which). This clonotype originated in a man between 18 and 35 years old who had mild COVID-19 (a few samples of this study predate the infection). Cell type and time point are not known. This rearrangement joins TRBV5-1 to TRBJ2-1; D is unclear. CDR3 protein: CASSLTLTRWNEQFF. In DNA, the CDR3 is TGCGCCAGCAGCTTGACCCTTACGAGGTGGAATGAGCAGTTCTTC.